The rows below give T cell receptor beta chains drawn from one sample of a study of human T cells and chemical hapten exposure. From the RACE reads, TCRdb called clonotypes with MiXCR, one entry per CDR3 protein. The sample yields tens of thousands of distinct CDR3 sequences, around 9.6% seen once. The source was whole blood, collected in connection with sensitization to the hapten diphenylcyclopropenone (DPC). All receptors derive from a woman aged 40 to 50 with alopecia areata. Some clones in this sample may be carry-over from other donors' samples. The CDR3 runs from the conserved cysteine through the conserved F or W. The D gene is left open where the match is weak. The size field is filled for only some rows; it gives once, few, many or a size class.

CDR3 DNA: TGTGCCAGCAGCCGTAGGACAGCATACAATGAGCAGTTCTTC; CDR3 protein: CASSRRTAYNEQFF; CDR3 length: 14; clone size: .; V gene: TRBV11-2; D gene: .; J gene: TRBJ2-1
CDR3 DNA: TGCGCCAGCAGCCAAGACGCCTACCGCACAGATACGCAGTATTTT; CDR3 protein: CASSQDAYRTDTQYF; CDR3 length: 15; clone size: many; V gene: TRBV4-3; D gene: .; J gene: TRBJ2-3
CDR3 DNA: TGTGCCAGTAAAGAGTTTCTAGCAGGCAGAAATGAGCAGTTCTTC; CDR3 protein: CASKEFLAGRNEQFF; CDR3 length: 15; clone size: .; V gene: TRBV7-2; D gene: .; J gene: TRBJ2-1
CDR3 DNA: TGCGCCAGCAGTCATGGAGGCGGGCAACCATTAAGCACAGATACGCAGTATTTT; CDR3 protein: CASSHGGGQPLSTDTQYF; CDR3 length: 18; clone size: .; V gene: TRBV23-1; D gene: .; J gene: TRBJ2-3
CDR3 DNA: TGTGCCATCAGCCCGGGACTTAACGGGGCGCTCTCTGGGGCCAACGTCCTGACTTTC; CDR3 protein: CAISPGLNGALSGANVLTF; CDR3 length: 19; clone size: many; V gene: TRBV10-3; D gene: .; J gene: TRBJ2-6
CDR3 DNA: TGTGCCAGCACTCACCCGAGGGGTGGAACCGGGGAGCTGTTTTTT; CDR3 protein: CASTHPRGGTGELFF; CDR3 length: 15; clone size: few; V gene: TRBV12-3/TRBV12-4; D gene: .; J gene: TRBJ2-2
CDR3 DNA: TGCAGTGCGAATTCCGACACAACTAACTATGGCTACACCTTC; CDR3 protein: CSANSDTTNYGYTF; CDR3 length: 14; clone size: many; V gene: TRBV20-1; D gene: .; J gene: TRBJ1-2
CDR3 DNA: TGTGCCAGCAGCCAAGGGGGGGTCGGGGAGCTGTTTTTT; CDR3 protein: CASSQGGVGELFF; CDR3 length: 13; clone size: few; V gene: TRBV4-2; D gene: .; J gene: TRBJ2-2
CDR3 DNA: TGTGCCAGTAGTGCACCGGGACAGCGGAGAGAGACCCAGTACTTC; CDR3 protein: CASSAPGQRRETQYF; CDR3 length: 15; clone size: many; V gene: TRBV19; D gene: TRBD1; J gene: TRBJ2-5
CDR3 DNA: TGTGCCAGCTCACCTGGGACAGGGCGATTGTGGGATACGCAGTATTTT; CDR3 protein: CASSPGTGRLWDTQYF; CDR3 length: 16; clone size: few; V gene: TRBV18; D gene: TRBD1; J gene: TRBJ2-3
CDR3 DNA: TGTGCCAGCTTGCGGGGAAGCTCCTATAATTCACCCCTCCACTTT; CDR3 protein: CASLRGSSYNSPLHF; CDR3 length: 15; clone size: few; V gene: TRBV9; D gene: .; J gene: TRBJ1-6
CDR3 DNA: TGTGCCAGCAGCGATGGGGTACAGGTAAATGAAGCTTTCTTT; CDR3 protein: CASSDGVQVNEAFF; CDR3 length: 14; clone size: few; V gene: TRBV5-5; D gene: .; J gene: TRBJ1-1
CDR3 DNA: TGTGCCAGCAGCTTATTAAGGGGACATCAGCCCCAGCATTTT; CDR3 protein: CASSLLRGHQPQHF; CDR3 length: 14; clone size: few; V gene: TRBV7-8; D gene: .; J gene: TRBJ1-5
CDR3 DNA: TGTGCCAGCAGCCAAGAAAATACGCAGTATTTT; CDR3 protein: CASSQENTQYF; CDR3 length: 11; clone size: many; V gene: TRBV3-1; D gene: .; J gene: TRBJ2-3
CDR3 DNA: TGTGCCAGCAGTTACAACGGGGTTGAGGGGGCCAACGTCCTGACTTTC; CDR3 protein: CASSYNGVEGANVLTF; CDR3 length: 16; clone size: .; V gene: TRBV6-2/TRBV6-3; D gene: .; J gene: TRBJ2-6
CDR3 DNA: TGCAGCGTTGAAGGGGAGCGGGGGGTCGCCGGGGAGCTGTTTTTT; CDR3 protein: CSVEGERGVAGELFF; CDR3 length: 15; clone size: .; V gene: TRBV29-1; D gene: TRBD2; J gene: TRBJ2-2
CDR3 DNA: TGTGCCAGCAGCCAAGATCCGAGGGACCAGCCCCAGCATTTT; CDR3 protein: CASSQDPRDQPQHF; CDR3 length: 14; clone size: .; V gene: TRBV4-2; D gene: .; J gene: TRBJ1-5
CDR3 DNA: TGTGCCAGCAGTGATGTGGGGGCAGCTGAAAAACTGTTTTTT; CDR3 protein: CASSDVGAAEKLFF; CDR3 length: 14; clone size: many; V gene: TRBV2; D gene: .; J gene: TRBJ1-4
CDR3 DNA: TGTGCCAGCAGTTTAGCGGCGGCAGGGTCCTACGAGCAGTACTTC; CDR3 protein: CASSLAAAGSYEQYF; CDR3 length: 15; clone size: many; V gene: TRBV28; D gene: .; J gene: TRBJ2-7
CDR3 DNA: TGTGCCAGCAGCCAAGATCCCGGGGGGGCCACCGGGGAGCTGTTTTTT; CDR3 protein: CASSQDPGGATGELFF; CDR3 length: 16; clone size: many; V gene: TRBV4-2; D gene: TRBD2; J gene: TRBJ2-2
CDR3 DNA: TGTGCCAGCAGTCGTACGAACACTGAAGCTTTCTTT; CDR3 protein: CASSRTNTEAFF; CDR3 length: 12; clone size: .; V gene: TRBV27; D gene: .; J gene: TRBJ1-1
CDR3 DNA: TGCAGCGTTACGTCGGGGGCCAGGCCCTCCTTTCGGGAGCAGTTCTTC; CDR3 protein: CSVTSGARPSFREQFF; CDR3 length: 16; clone size: few; V gene: TRBV29-1; D gene: .; J gene: TRBJ2-1
CDR3 DNA: TGCGCCAGCTTAATCACAGGGGGCTCGGAGACCCAGTACTTC; CDR3 protein: CASLITGGSETQYF; CDR3 length: 14; clone size: many; V gene: TRBV5-1; D gene: TRBD1; J gene: TRBJ2-5
CDR3 DNA: TGTGCCAGTAGTATCTTGGGGGACCGGTCGCCCCAGCATTTT; CDR3 protein: CASSILGDRSPQHF; CDR3 length: 14; clone size: few; V gene: TRBV19; D gene: .; J gene: TRBJ1-5
CDR3 DNA: TGTGCCAGCAGCGTAGAGGGCAGGCTATCCTACAATGAGCAGTTCTTC; CDR3 protein: CASSVEGRLSYNEQFF; CDR3 length: 16; clone size: .; V gene: TRBV9; D gene: .; J gene: TRBJ2-1
CDR3 DNA: TGCGCCAGCAGCCAAGACCTGAAGGAGGTCGGCCACGAGCAGTACTTC; CDR3 protein: CASSQDLKEVGHEQYF; CDR3 length: 16; clone size: many; V gene: TRBV4-1; D gene: .; J gene: TRBJ2-7
CDR3 DNA: TGTGCCACCAGCGCCACGTCTGGGGCCAACGTCCTGACTTTC; CDR3 protein: CATSATSGANVLTF; CDR3 length: 14; clone size: many; V gene: TRBV15; D gene: .; J gene: TRBJ2-6
CDR3 DNA: TGTGCCAGCAGCCAACAGGGAAGTCAGCCCCAGCATTTT; CDR3 protein: CASSQQGSQPQHF; CDR3 length: 13; clone size: few; V gene: TRBV4-2; D gene: .; J gene: TRBJ1-5
CDR3 DNA: TGTGCCAGCAGTCCCGGACAGGGGCTATTCAATCAGCCCCAGCATTTT; CDR3 protein: CASSPGQGLFNQPQHF; CDR3 length: 16; clone size: .; V gene: TRBV6-2/TRBV6-3; D gene: TRBD1; J gene: TRBJ1-5
CDR3 DNA: TGTGCCAGCAGCTTGGCGGGACAGGGAAACTATGGCTACACCTTC; CDR3 protein: CASSLAGQGNYGYTF; CDR3 length: 15; clone size: few; V gene: TRBV5-8; D gene: TRBD1; J gene: TRBJ1-2
CDR3 DNA: TGCGCCAGCAGCTTTGATAGCGGTAACACTGAAGCTTTCTTT; CDR3 protein: CASSFDSGNTEAFF; CDR3 length: 14; clone size: many; V gene: TRBV5-1; D gene: .; J gene: TRBJ1-1
CDR3 DNA: TGTACCAGTACCCCTCAGGGGGCGGCAGGCTATGGCTACACCTTC; CDR3 protein: CTSTPQGAAGYGYTF; CDR3 length: 15; clone size: .; V gene: TRBV19; D gene: TRBD1; J gene: TRBJ1-2
CDR3 DNA: TGCAGCATCGTAGACGATGAAGCTTTCTTT; CDR3 protein: CSIVDDEAFF; CDR3 length: 10; clone size: few; V gene: TRBV29-1; D gene: .; J gene: TRBJ1-1
CDR3 DNA: TGCGCCAGCCAACAGGGGAGCACTGAAGCTTTCTTT; CDR3 protein: CASQQGSTEAFF; CDR3 length: 12; clone size: .; V gene: TRBV5-1; D gene: TRBD1; J gene: TRBJ1-1
CDR3 DNA: TGTGCCAGCAAGCAGGATAACTATGGCTACACCTTC; CDR3 protein: CASKQDNYGYTF; CDR3 length: 12; clone size: few; V gene: TRBV6-2/TRBV6-3; D gene: .; J gene: TRBJ1-2
CDR3 DNA: TGTGCCATCAGTGACGGGGAAAAGCTGGGAGCTTTCTTT; CDR3 protein: CAISDGEKLGAFF; CDR3 length: 13; clone size: few; V gene: TRBV10-3; D gene: .; J gene: TRBJ1-1
CDR3 DNA: TGTGCCAGCAGTTTCTTGGCGCTAGCGGGCTTCACAGATACGCAGTATTTT; CDR3 protein: CASSFLALAGFTDTQYF; CDR3 length: 17; clone size: few; V gene: TRBV12-3/TRBV12-4; D gene: TRBD2; J gene: TRBJ2-3
CDR3 DNA: TGCAGCGTTGAAAGGGACAGGGGCATCTTCACCTTC; CDR3 protein: CSVERDRGIFTF; CDR3 length: 12; clone size: .; V gene: TRBV29-1; D gene: TRBD1; J gene: TRBJ1-2
CDR3 DNA: TGCGCCAGCAGCTTCAGGATGGTCTCCTACAATGAGCAGTTCTTC; CDR3 protein: CASSFRMVSYNEQFF; CDR3 length: 15; clone size: few; V gene: TRBV5-1; D gene: .; J gene: TRBJ2-1
CDR3 DNA: TGTGCCAGCAGTCCAAGAAGTACGGGGGTGGTGGATGGCTACACCTTC; CDR3 protein: CASSPRSTGVVDGYTF; CDR3 length: 16; clone size: many; V gene: TRBV12-3/TRBV12-4; D gene: .; J gene: TRBJ1-2
CDR3 DNA: TGTGCCAGCAGTTACCGCCGGACAGAGAATACCTACGAGCAGTACTTC; CDR3 protein: CASSYRRTENTYEQYF; CDR3 length: 16; clone size: few; V gene: TRBV6-2/TRBV6-3; D gene: .; J gene: TRBJ2-7
CDR3 DNA: TGTGCCAGCAGTTTCCAGGGTAAGGTGCACGAGCAGTACTTC; CDR3 protein: CASSFQGKVHEQYF; CDR3 length: 14; clone size: many; V gene: TRBV28; D gene: .; J gene: TRBJ2-7
CDR3 DNA: TGTGCCAGCAGCCCTCGAATCGGGACAGGAGGTACAGGGCAGCCCCAGCATTTT; CDR3 protein: CASSPRIGTGGTGQPQHF; CDR3 length: 18; clone size: many; V gene: TRBV4-2; D gene: TRBD1; J gene: TRBJ1-5
CDR3 DNA: TGTGCCTGGAGTCCCCGTGGCAAAGGAACCTATGGCTACACCTTC; CDR3 protein: CAWSPRGKGTYGYTF; CDR3 length: 15; clone size: few; V gene: TRBV30; D gene: .; J gene: TRBJ1-2
CDR3 DNA: TGCAGTGCTAGAGATCCAGGACAGGGGATAGAGCAGTTCTTC; CDR3 protein: CSARDPGQGIEQFF; CDR3 length: 14; clone size: few; V gene: TRBV20-1; D gene: TRBD1; J gene: TRBJ2-1
CDR3 DNA: TGCGCCAGCAGCCGTTTGGGGGAGGGGCCCAAAGGAAAGACCCAGTACTTC; CDR3 protein: CASSRLGEGPKGKTQYF; CDR3 length: 17; clone size: many; V gene: TRBV4-1; D gene: TRBD2; J gene: TRBJ2-5